This TCR beta chain was profiled in a study of beta chain features in type 1 diabetes. Turning to the study itself: In all, around 110,000,000 sorted cells from all samples were analyzed. Findings and limits, study-wide: Equally in patients and controls, PCR might preferentially amplify shorter templates. Across patients, naive, central memory and Treg TCRB repertoires exhibited apparently greater similarity than was observed across healthy donors.

Each of the sorted populations had a purity greater than 98%. The entirety of the isolated RNA underwent reverse transcription, so expressed TCRB transcripts were sequenced. TCRdb's copy holds only in-frame clones and misses some; the assay was immunoSEQ multiplex PCR. The sample has 900,000 or so clones, 15% to 20% seen once. Deletions cut 3 bases from V and 2 bases from J, with 6 bases between. The CDR3 sequence is 13 residues long. Germline assignment: CDR1 SGDLS and CDR2 YYNGEE. The sample holds a few counts of this clone. The antigen is unknown. The specimen was naive CD4+ T cells from blood. The TCR originated in a woman younger than 35 in good health. V gene TRBV9 combines with J gene TRBJ2-1, with D uncertain. CDR3 bases: TGTGCCAGCAGCGAACGAGCCTACAATGAGCAGTTCTTC. This codes for CASSERAYNEQFF.